This T cell receptor (beta chain) appears in the sequencing data of a study of T cells in tuberculosis. Study overall: Within 7 days of starting treatment, or before, PBMC were stored.

Data came from immunoSEQ multiplex PCR; TCRdb stores just in-frame clones and leaves some out. The sample carries about 5,500 clones, roughly 97% recorded once. Specified time point: new active TB diagnosis, blood taken before or within 7 days of starting treatment. Active tuberculosis patients were new diagnoses, HIV-seronegative, South African, and aged 18 years or older. Each patient had positive sputum smear microscopy and/or positive culture. The CDR3 totals 14 residues. With V trimmed by 1 base and J by 7 bases, 6 bases remained unmatched. The germline V gene has CDR1 SGHVS and CDR2 FQNEAQ. The sequence was collected from an adult with tuberculosis. J is TRBJ1-2 and V is TRBV7-8; 7 nucleotides agree with TRBD1. This material consisted of PBMCs, taken at tuberculosis diagnosis. The CDR3 reads CASSLEGAKVGYTF. The DNA for the CDR3 is TGTGCCAGCAGCTTAGAGGGGGCGAAGGTTGGCTACACCTTC.